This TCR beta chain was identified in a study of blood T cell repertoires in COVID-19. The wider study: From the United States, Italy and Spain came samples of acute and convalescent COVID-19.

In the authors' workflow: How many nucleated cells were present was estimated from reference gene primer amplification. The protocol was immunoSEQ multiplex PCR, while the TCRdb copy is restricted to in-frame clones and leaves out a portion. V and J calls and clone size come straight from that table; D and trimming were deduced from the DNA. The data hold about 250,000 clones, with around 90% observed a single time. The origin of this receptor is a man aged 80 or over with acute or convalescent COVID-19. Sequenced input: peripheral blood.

The CDR3 DNA is TGTGCCAGCAGCTTATGGACTAGCGGGGATTTGGAGGAGCTGTTTTTT. This encodes CASSLWTSGDLEELFF. The chain is built from TRBV7-9 and TRBJ2-2; 12 bases agree with TRBD2. V lost 2 bases, J lost 10 bases, and 8 bases stayed unmatched. Germline CDR1 is SEHNR and CDR2 is FQNEAQ (reference sequence). The CDR3 spans 16 residues.